The source of this T cell receptor beta chain is a study of cytomegalovirus exposure and HLA in healthy donors (dated by TCRdb to the late 2010s). Broadly, across the study: An earlier analysis of about 530 of the donors reported roughly 300 Gb of sequence data and approximately 120 million unique TCR beta sequences obtained from approximately 180 million T cells. About 300 gigabases of sequencing data and roughly 90 million unique TCR sequences were included in an early release covering around 600 HLA-typed donors. Of the roughly 400 genotyped donors, 81% fell in the genetic ancestry cluster associated with self-reported Caucasian donors. The aim of the study was to test whether cataloging public T cell receptors could identify signatures of past pathogen exposure. The study profiled the T cell repertoires of some 610 subjects by immunosequencing and related them to cytomegalovirus serostatus. In addition to the first cohort of 650 to 750 subjects, a separate validation cohort of 120 different subjects was used. High-throughput TCR immunosequencing, statistical association of individual TCRs with disease status, and machine learning were combined to predict cytomegalovirus infection status. A later analysis re-analyzed previously published TCR beta repertoires from 666 donors and added high-resolution HLA genotyping to study TCR occurrence patterns. In the later analysis, no new phenotypic data were used to find candidate immune exposures; instead, reliance was placed on TCR beta sequences and their occurrence across donors. In an earlier analysis of roughly 540 of the donors, high-throughput TCR beta sequencing was used to judge whether each TCR beta V gene segment behaved as functional or pseudogenic. Donor age, sex, ethnicity and CMV serostatus were compiled alongside the repertoire data. In a later genetic analysis, genome-wide SNP genotypes for 398 of the 666 donors were used, and that subset was treated as a discovery cohort. Every discovery cohort repertoire had been produced on one sequencing platform. HLA typing covered class I and class II loci at four-digit resolution. Typing coverage varied by locus: about 620-630 donors for A, B, C, DRB1 and DQB1; more than 500 for DQA1; nearly 610 for DPA1; approximately 450 for DPB1. Five DR-DQ haplotypes were handled as single units for association and clustering because linkage in the cohort was strong. On average, around 230,000 unique TCR beta nucleotide sequences were sequenced per donor among 398 genotyped donors of the cohort, with roughly 18% of those sequences being non-productive. The research as a whole found: Because some donors lacked HLA typing at each locus, the association tests relied only on the typed subset. In a later analysis, the rate of TCR association differed among HLA loci, with DRB1 alleles having the most associated TCRs and HLA-C alleles having the fewest. V-gene and J-gene trimming of TCR beta chains was associated with a missense DCLRE1C variant in a later genetic analysis, and the association was replicated in an independent cohort. While some public TCRs were present in many individuals, most TCR sequences turned up only very rarely across donors. Because counts were too low, roughly 17 rarely observed V segments, including chromosome 9 orphons, were left out of the earlier analysis of 587 of the donors. Presence/absence analyses assumed roughly uniform sequencing depth across donors, an assumption that may not hold. Only TCR beta chains were sequenced in this cohort, and the absence of alpha or paired-chain data limited detectable features. When HLA alleles, especially DR and DQ, strongly co-occurred, attributing TCR associations to individual alleles was difficult. CMV serostatus was the only immune exposure information available for the cohort. A further reported finding was that TCR beta sequences accurately predicted the HLA-A and HLA-B alleles for most subjects in the first cohort. The study listed 150 to 200 TCR beta chains as associated with cytomegalovirus. The 87-base-pair reads could not distinguish some IMGT-functional V segments, including TRBV6-2 and TRBV6-3, so those segments were excluded. In an earlier analysis of 450 to 750 of the donors, most TCR beta V segments appeared in productive rearrangements about 90% or about 30% of the time, broadly matching IMGT annotations. The authors suggested that the approach could potentially be generalized to other disease states and immunological phenotypes. A cluster of highly shared sequence variants was judged likely to be a technical artifact of the sequencing pipeline. A later analysis associated 15,000 to 20,000 TCR beta sequences with specific HLA alleles at a false discovery rate of 0.05. The classifier was reported to diagnose cytomegalovirus status with high specificity and sensitivity in both the original cohort and the validation cohort. Several of the top co-occurrence clusters appeared to be linked to parvovirus B19, influenza, CMV and Epstein-Barr virus, according to a later analysis. Compared with the approximately 700-donor mean, donors in an Asian-associated ancestry cluster had fewer N-insertions in productive TCRs, according to a later genetic analysis. Compared with equally common non-associated chains, HLA-associated TCR beta chains in a later analysis were more clonally expanded and had lower generation probabilities. A later analysis found that most CMV-associated TCR beta chains appeared HLA-restricted, with HLA associations seemingly driven largely by CMV exposure. Linkage disequilibrium might explain the correlated functional status among segregating V segments, but an unknown experimental factor could not be ruled out. In vitro tests confirmed that three of the cytomegalovirus-associated TCR beta chains recognize cytomegalovirus antigens.

CDR1 and CDR2 are drawn from the germline V gene: SGHTS, YDEGEE. CDR3 length: 16 amino acids, cysteine to phenylalanine. Solely the CDR3 DNA is kept, with 48 bases framed from the first base. Trimming costs V 4 bases and J 0 bases, and their ends lie 14 bases apart. Details on this clone: Its antigen is not yet known. Base-call qualities are not available, and no considerably larger clone is one nucleotide away.

The cohort comprised around 690 healthy bone marrow donors. All cohort members were sampled while nominally healthy, although unrecorded immune exposures were likely present. The donor tested CMV seronegative and was one of the 352 seronegative cohort members. Every donor gave a peripheral blood sample, and the peripheral blood mononuclear cells from that sample were used for TCR beta sequencing. Genomic DNA extraction from the blood cell samples was performed with the Qiagen DNeasy Blood Extraction Kit. The library was built by means of the immunoSEQ multiplex PCR assay. A mixture of 60 forward primers for TCR Vbeta segments and 13 reverse primers for TCR Jbeta segments was used in the multiplex PCR. Amplification of the CDR3 region of rearranged TCR beta genes was performed with a multiplex PCR assay on genomic DNA. On the Illumina HiSeq System, the amplified TCR beta libraries were sequenced as 87-base-pair reads. Per the source publication's procedure: A later analysis tallied 75 million to 85 million unique TCR beta chains across the 666 repertoires, and around 9.9 million of those chains were shared by two or more donors. Raw reads were error-corrected and collapsed into unique sequences by a nearest-neighbor algorithm in which closely related sequences were merged to remove PCR and sequencing errors. Alignment of CDR3 sequences to IMGT reference sequences was used to assign V, D and J gene segments. For a sequence to be retained, at least a six-nucleotide match to both a V gene segment and a J gene segment was required. A rearrangement was called productive if the CDR3 had no stop codons and remained in frame with V and J, and every other rearrangement was called non-productive. Following IMGT convention, CDR3 was defined as the stretch from the second conserved V-encoded cysteine to the conserved J-encoded phenylalanine. Sequences without an unambiguous match to a single V gene segment were excluded from the earlier analysis of 450 to 750 of the donors. An earlier analysis of 500 to 600 of the donors classified V segments as functional when productive rearrangements were above 56.7% and as segregating when the standard deviation between donors was above 5%. A statistical classification framework was developed to diagnose cytomegalovirus status using the catalog of TCR beta chain sequences. A later analysis assigned V and J genes by comparing TCR nucleotide sequences with IMGT/GENE-DB human TR gene sequences. The TCRdist pipeline was used in a later analysis to assign CDR3 sequences and most-parsimonious VDJ recombination scenarios. In a later analysis, every TCR beta chain was defined by the combination of its CDR3 amino acid sequence and its V-gene family, and reads without a unique V-gene family were dropped. As a way to deal with suspected cross-contamination and a sequencing artifact, a later analysis dropped roughly 620 nucleotide sequences that were highly shared and had low generation probability. In a later analysis, a clonal expansion index for each public chain was calculated from normalized within-repertoire ranks of inferred template counts. A later analysis computed generation probabilities with a VDJ recombination model fitted to out-of-frame rearrangements, and checked the results against IGoR. A later analysis scored TCR-TCR, TCR-HLA and TCR-CMV co-occurrence with hypergeometric tests, applying a repertoire-size bias correction to TCR pairs. A later analysis estimated false discovery rates by permuting HLA or CMV assignments 20 times. In a later analysis, co-occurring TCRs were grouped with DBSCAN, and TCRdist sequence similarity was added when clustering was performed within HLA-allele-positive subsets. Co-occurrence clustering excluded repertoires with fewer than 30,000 or more than 120,000 public chains, plus five with anomalous nucleotide sharing. Imported from immuneACCESS, the table was reduced by TCRdb to in-frame sequences with V and J called. These copies leave out some clones; in studies compared against another copy, an unresolved V gene accounts for under half, and the cause of the remainder is not known. V and J calls and clone size are given by that table; D and trimming were obtained from the DNA. The table for this sample lists hundreds of thousands of clones; more than 55% of them were counted only once. Under 3% of the sample comes from the top ten.

The specimen was PBMCs. This TCR derives from a female donor in good health and CMV-seronegative. The chain joins TRBV5-8 to TRBJ2-1, and perhaps TRBD2 as D gene, on 5 matching bases. CDR3 loop: CASSPPRGFSYNEQFF. The DNA sequence follows: TGTGCCAGCAGCCCCCCCCGGGGTTTCTCCTACAATGAGCAGTTCTTC.